The sequence of this T cell receptor beta chain was determined in a study of T cells in Graves' hyperthyroidism and ophthalmopathy. The study excluded patients with uncontrolled infection, other autoimmune disease, pregnancy or lactation. Used for diagnoses were clinical symptoms, serum thyroxine and TRAb, thyroid ultrasound and orbital computed tomography. Fresh peripheral blood, approximately 10 ml, was the source of the PBMCs. This clonotype was observed a few times. Amplification targeted TCR beta CDR3 regions from RNA transcripts. During a first-round RT-PCR of the TCR CDR3, the HTBI primer set was used. TCRdb called the multiplex PCR reads again in MiXCR, with one record for every CDR3 protein. The data contain about 500,000 distinct CDR3 sequences, around 14% of them singletons. The CDR3 has 15 amino acids. V lost 0 bases and J lost 6, with 11 bases in between. The germline CDR1 and CDR2 sequences are LGHDT and YNNKEL (reference sequence).

The rearrangement joins TRBV3-1 to TRBJ2-2; D might be TRBD2 (6 bases). The sample consisted of blood. This TCR was sampled from a woman aged 18-29 years with Graves' hyperthyroidism. This CDR3 reads CASSQDLREAGELFF. DNA for the CDR3: TGTGCCAGCAGCCAAGATCTGCGGGAAGCCGGGGAGCTGTTTTTT.